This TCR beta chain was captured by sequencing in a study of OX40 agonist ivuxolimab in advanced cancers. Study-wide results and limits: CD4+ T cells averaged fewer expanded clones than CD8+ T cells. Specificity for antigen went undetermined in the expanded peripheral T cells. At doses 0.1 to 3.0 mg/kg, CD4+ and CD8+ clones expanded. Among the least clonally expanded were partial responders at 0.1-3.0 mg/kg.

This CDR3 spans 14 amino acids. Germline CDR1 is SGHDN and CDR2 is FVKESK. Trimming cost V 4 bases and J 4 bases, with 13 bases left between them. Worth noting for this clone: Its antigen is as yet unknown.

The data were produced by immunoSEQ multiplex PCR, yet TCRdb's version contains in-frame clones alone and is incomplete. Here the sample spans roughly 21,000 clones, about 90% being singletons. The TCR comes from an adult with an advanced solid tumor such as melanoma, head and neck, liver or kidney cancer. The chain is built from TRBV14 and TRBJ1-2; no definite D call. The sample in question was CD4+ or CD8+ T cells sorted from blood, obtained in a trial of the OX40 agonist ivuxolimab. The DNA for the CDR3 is TGTGCCAGCAGCCCGACGAACCTTCTCTATGGCTACACCTTC. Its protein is CASSPTNLLYGYTF.